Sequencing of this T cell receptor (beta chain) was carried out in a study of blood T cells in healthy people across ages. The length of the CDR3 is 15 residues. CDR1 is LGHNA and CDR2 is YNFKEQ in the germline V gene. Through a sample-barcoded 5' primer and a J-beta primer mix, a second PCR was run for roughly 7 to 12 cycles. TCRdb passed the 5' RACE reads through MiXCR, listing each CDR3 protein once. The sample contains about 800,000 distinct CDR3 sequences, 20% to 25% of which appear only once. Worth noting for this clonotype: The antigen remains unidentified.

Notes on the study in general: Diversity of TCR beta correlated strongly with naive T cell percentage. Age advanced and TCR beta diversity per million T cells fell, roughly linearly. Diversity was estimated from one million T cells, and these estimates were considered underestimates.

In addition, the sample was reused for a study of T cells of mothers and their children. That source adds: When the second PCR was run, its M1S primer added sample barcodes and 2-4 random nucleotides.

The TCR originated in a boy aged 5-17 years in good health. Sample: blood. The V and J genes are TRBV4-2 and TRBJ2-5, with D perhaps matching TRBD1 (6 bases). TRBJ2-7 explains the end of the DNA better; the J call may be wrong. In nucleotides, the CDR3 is TGTGCCAGCAGCCCCCGAGGGTTACAGGGTGACGAGCAGTACTTC. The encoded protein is CASSPRGLQGDEQYF.